This T cell receptor beta chain was recovered during a study of CD8+ T cells in alopecia areata. This clone was seen only once. Antigen specificity is unknown. cDNA reverse transcribed from extracted RNA served as the sequencing template. The data were produced by immunoSEQ multiplex PCR, yet TCRdb's version contains in-frame clones alone and is incomplete. The repertoire consists of about 190,000 clones, with around 50% occurring once and the leading ten covering 10% to 15%. Trimming at V came to 6 bases and at J to 7 bases, leaving 5 bases not matched to a gene. Germline lookup yields CDR1 MNHEY and CDR2 SMNVEV (reference sequence). The CDR3 is 14 residues long. Study-wide results and limits: Greater clonality was observed in lesional scalp samples, especially alopecia totalis/universalis, versus normal scalp. Both scalp clonality and the expanded CD8+ clones among the top 100 showed a significant decrease with tofacitinib.

Treatment in this sample: oral pan-JAK inhibitor, 5-10 mg twice daily. The sample here was CD8+ T cells sorted from blood, taken at week 24, from a patient treated with tofacitinib. The source of this sequence is a human donor with alopecia areata. The V call is TRBV27, the J call TRBJ1-6, with 8 bases lining up with TRBD1. Written as DNA, the CDR3 is TGTGCCAGCAGCTCAGACAGGGGAAATTCACCCCTCCACTTT. It translates to CASSSDRGNSPLHF.